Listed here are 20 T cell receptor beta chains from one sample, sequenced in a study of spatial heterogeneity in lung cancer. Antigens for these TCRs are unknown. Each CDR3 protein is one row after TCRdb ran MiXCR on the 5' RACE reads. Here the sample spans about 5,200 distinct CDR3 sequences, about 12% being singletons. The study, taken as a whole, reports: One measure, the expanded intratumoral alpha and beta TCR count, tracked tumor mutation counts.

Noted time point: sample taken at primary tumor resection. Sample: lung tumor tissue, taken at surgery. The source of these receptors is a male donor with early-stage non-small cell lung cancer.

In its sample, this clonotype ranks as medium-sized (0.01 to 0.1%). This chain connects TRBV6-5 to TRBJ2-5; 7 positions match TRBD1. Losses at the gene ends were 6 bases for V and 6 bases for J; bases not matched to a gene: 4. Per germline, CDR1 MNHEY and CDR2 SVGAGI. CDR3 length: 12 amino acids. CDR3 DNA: TGTGCCAGCAGGACAGGGTTGAAGACCCAGTACTTC. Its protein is CASRTGLKTQYF.

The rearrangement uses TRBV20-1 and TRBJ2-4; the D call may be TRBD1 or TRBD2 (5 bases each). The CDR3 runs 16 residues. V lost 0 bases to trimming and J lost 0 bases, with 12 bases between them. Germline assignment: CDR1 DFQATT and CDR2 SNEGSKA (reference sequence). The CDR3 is CSARDAGTVAKNIQYF. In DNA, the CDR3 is TGCAGTGCTAGAGATGCTGGGACGGTAGCCAAAAACATTCAGTACTTC.

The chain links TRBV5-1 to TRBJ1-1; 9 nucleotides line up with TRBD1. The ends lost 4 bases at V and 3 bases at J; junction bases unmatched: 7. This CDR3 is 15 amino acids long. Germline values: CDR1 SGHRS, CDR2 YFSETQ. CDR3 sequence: CASSRQGVEDTEAFF. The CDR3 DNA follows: TGCGCCAGCAGCCGACAGGGGGTAGAGGACACTGAAGCTTTCTTT.

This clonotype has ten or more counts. The CDR3 protein is CAISGTSGRQSADTQYF. CDR3 DNA: TGTGCCATCAGTGGGACTAGCGGGAGACAATCTGCAGATACGCAGTATTTT. V and J are TRBV10-3 and TRBJ2-3, with TRBD2 identical over 13 bases. J was trimmed by 4 bases and V by 4 bases; bases with no gene match: 8. Germline assignment: CDR1 ENHRY and CDR2 SYGVKD. This CDR3 has 17 amino acids.

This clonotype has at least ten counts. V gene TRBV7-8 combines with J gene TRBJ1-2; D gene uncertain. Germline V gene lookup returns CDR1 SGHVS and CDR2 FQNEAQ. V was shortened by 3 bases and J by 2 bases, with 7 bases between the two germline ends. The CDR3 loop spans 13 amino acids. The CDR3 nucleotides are TGTGCCAGCAGCTTCACGGGGAACTATGGCTACACCTTC. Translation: CASSFTGNYGYTF.

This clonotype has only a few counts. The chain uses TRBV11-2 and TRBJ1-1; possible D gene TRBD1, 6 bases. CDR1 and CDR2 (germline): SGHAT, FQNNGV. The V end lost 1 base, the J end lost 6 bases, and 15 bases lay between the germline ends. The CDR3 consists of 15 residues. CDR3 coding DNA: TGTGCCAGCAGCTTAGGACCACAGGGAAGGGCTGAAGCTTTCTTT. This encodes CASSLGPQGRAEAFF.

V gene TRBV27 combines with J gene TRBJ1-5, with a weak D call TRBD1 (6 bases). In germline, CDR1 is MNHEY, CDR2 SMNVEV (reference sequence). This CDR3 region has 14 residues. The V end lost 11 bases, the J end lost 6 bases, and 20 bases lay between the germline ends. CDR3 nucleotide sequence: TGTGCCTCCCGGAAAGGGGGGCACAGTCAGCCCCAGCATTTT. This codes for CASRKGGHSQPQHF.

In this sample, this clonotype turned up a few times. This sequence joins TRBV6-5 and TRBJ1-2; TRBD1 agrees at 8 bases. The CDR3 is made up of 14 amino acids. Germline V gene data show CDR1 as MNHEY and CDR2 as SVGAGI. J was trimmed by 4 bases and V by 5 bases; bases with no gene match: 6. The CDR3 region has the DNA TGTGCCAGCAGTGAGGACAGGGCTCCCTATGGCTACACCTTC. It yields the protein CASSEDRAPYGYTF.

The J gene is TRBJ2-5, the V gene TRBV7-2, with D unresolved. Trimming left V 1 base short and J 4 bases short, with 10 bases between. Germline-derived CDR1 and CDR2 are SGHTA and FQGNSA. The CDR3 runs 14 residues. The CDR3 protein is CASSLELTLETQYF. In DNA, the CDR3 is TGTGCCAGCAGCTTAGAACTTACCTTAGAGACCCAGTACTTC.

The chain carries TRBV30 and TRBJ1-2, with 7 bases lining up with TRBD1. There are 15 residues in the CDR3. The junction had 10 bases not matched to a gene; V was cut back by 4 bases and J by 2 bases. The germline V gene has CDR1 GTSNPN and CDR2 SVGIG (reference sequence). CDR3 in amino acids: CAWIPPGTVNYGYTF. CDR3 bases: TGTGCCTGGATCCCTCCCGGGACAGTAAACTATGGCTACACCTTC.

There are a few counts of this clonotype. The CDR3 sequence: CASSLEGRGGYTF. The CDR3, as DNA: TGTGCCAGCAGCTTAGAGGGGCGAGGTGGCTACACCTTC. The V gene is TRBV7-9, the J gene TRBJ1-2; D may be TRBD1 (5 bases). V lost 1 base and J lost 7, with 10 bases in between. The CDR3 spans 13 residues. Germline lookup yields CDR1 SEHNR and CDR2 FQNEAQ (reference sequence).

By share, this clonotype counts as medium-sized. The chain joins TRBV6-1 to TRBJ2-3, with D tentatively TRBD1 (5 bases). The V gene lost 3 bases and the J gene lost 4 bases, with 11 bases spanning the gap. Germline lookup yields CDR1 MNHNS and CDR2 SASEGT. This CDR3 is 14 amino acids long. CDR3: CASSDQGRADTQYF. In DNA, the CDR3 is TGTGCCAGCAGTGATCAGGGTAGGGCAGATACGCAGTATTTT.

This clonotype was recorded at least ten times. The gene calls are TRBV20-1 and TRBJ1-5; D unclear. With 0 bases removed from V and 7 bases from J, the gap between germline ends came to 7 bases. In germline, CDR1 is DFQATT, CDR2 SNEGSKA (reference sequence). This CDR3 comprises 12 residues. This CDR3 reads CSAREASQPQHF. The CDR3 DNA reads TGCAGTGCTAGAGAAGCCTCGCAGCCCCAGCATTTT.

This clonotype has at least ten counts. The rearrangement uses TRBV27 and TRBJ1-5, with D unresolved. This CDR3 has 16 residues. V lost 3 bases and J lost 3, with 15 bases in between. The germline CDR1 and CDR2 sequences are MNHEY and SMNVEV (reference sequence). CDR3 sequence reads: CASSLDGRQTNQPQHF. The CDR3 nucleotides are TGTGCCAGCAGTTTGGATGGTAGACAAACCAATCAGCCCCAGCATTTT.

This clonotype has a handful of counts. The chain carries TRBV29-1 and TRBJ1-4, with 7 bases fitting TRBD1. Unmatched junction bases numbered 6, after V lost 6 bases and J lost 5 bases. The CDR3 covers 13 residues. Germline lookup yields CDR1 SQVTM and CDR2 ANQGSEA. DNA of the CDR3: TGCAGCGTCGGGGGACAGACCAATGAAAAACTGTTTTTT. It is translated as CSVGGQTNEKLFF.

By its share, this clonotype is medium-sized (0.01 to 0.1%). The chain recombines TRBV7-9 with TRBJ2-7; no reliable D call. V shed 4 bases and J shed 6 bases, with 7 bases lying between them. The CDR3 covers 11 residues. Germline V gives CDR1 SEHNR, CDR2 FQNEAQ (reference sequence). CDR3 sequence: CASSSSGEQYF. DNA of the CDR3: TGTGCCAGCAGCTCCTCGGGCGAGCAGTACTTC. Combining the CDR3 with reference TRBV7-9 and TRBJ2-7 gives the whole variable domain DTGVSQNPRHKITKRGQNVTFRCDPISEHNRLYWYRQTLGQGPEFLTYFQNEAQLEKSRLLSDRFSAERPKGSFSTLEIQRTEQGDSAMYLCASSSSGEQYFGPGTRLTVT.

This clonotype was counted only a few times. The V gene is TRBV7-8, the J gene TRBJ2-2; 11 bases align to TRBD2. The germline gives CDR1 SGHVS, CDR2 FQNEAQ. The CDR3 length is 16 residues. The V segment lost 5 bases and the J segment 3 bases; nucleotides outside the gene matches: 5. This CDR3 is CASSLLLAGDTGELFF. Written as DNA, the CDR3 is TGTGCCAGCAGCCTATTACTAGCGGGAGACACCGGGGAGCTGTTTTTT. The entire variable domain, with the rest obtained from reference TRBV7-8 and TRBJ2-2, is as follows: GAGVSQSPRYKVAKRGQDVALRCDPISGHVSLFWYQQALGQGPEFLTYFQNEAQLDKSGLPSDRFFAERPEGSVSTLKIQRTQQEDSAVYLCASSLLLAGDTGELFFGEGSRLTVL.

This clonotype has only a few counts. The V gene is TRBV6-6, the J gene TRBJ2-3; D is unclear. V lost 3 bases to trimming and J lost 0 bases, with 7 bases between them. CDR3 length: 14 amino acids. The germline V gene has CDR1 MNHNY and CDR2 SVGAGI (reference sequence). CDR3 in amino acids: CASSYFDSTDTQYF. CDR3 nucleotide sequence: TGTGCCAGCAGTTATTTCGACAGCACAGATACGCAGTATTTT.

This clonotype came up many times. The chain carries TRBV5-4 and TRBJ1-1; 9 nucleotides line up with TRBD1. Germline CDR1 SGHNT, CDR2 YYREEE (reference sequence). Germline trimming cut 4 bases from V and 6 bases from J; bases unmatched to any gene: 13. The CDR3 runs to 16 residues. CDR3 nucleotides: TGTGCCAGCAGCCCTAGACCTGACAGGGGGGAGGCTGAAGCTTTCTTT. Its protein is CASSPRPDRGEAEAFF.

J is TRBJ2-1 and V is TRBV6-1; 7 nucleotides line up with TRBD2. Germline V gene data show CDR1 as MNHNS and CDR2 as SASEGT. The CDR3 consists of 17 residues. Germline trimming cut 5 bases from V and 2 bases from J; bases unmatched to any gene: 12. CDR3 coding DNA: TGTGCCAGCAGTTCCCCATCAAGCGGGATTGCCTACAATGAGCAGTTCTTC. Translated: CASSSPSSGIAYNEQFF.